This T cell receptor beta chain was captured by sequencing in a study of regulatory T cells in long-lasting Graves disease. Time point reported: newly diagnosed GD, antithyroid drugs for less than 3 months. RNA isolated from PBMCs was used to make the TCR library. This CDR3 has 13 amino acids. Per the germline V gene, CDR1 is MDHEN and CDR2 is SYDVKM. V was cut by 4 bases and J by 4 bases, with 10 bases left in between. Investigators prepared the TCR beta libraries by applying iRepertoire HTBI primers and Arm-PCR of CDR3 regions. TCRdb re-called the multiplex PCR reads with MiXCR, one entry per CDR3 protein. This table has a few hundred thousand distinct CDR3 sequences, around 15% appearing once. This sample was shared with a second study, whose subject was T cells in Graves' hyperthyroidism and ophthalmopathy.

The chain carries TRBV28 and TRBJ1-2; unclear D gene. Sequenced here: peripheral blood mononuclear cells (PBMCs), sampled at new diagnosis, from a patient treated with antithyroid drugs. The receptor was derived from a woman aged 18-30 years with Graves disease. In DNA, the CDR3 is TGTGCCAGCAGTTCCGAGACATTCTATGGCTACACCTTC. This gives the protein CASSSETFYGYTF.